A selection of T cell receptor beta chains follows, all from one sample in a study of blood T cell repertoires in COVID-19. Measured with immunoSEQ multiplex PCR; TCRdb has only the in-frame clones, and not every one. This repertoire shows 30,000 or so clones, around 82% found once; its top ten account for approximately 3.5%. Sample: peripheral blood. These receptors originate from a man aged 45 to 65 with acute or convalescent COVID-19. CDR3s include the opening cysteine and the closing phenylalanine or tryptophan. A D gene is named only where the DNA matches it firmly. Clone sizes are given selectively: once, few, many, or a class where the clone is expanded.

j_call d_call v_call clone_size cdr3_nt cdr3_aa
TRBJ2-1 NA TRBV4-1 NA TGCGCCAGCAGCCAAGGGCCCCTAGACAATGAGCAGTTCTTC CASSQGPLDNEQFF
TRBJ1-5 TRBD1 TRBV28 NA TGTGCCAGCAGTTCGCGACAGGGGAACAATCAGCCCCAGCATTTT CASSSRQGNNQPQHF
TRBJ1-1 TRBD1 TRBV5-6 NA TGTGCCAGCAGCTTCGATACAGGGGTGAACACTGAAGCTTTCTTT CASSFDTGVNTEAFF
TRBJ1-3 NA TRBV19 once TGTGCCAGTACCACTTCGGGGAGCTCTGGAAACACCATATATTTT CASTTSGSSGNTIYF
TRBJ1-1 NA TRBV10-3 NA TGTGCCATCAGTGGCGGGGCCACTGAAGCTTTCTTT CAISGGATEAFF
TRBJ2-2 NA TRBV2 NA TGTGCCAGCAGTGGACTGACCGGGGAGCTGTTTTTT CASSGLTGELFF
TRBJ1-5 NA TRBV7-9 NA TGTGCCAGCAGCTTAAACAGGGACGGGCCCCAGCATTTT CASSLNRDGPQHF
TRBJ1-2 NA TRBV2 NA TGTGCCAGCAGTGAAGCGCCGGGGGGTATCGGCTATGGCTACACCTTC CASSEAPGGIGYGYTF
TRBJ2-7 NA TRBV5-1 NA TGCGCCAGCAGCCTCGTAGGGGACTCCTACGAGCAGTACTTC CASSLVGDSYEQYF
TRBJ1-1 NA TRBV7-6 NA TGTGCCAGCAGCTCCCTAGGGGACACTGAAGCTTTCTTT CASSSLGDTEAFF
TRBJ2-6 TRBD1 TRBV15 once TGTGCCACCAGCAGAGACAGGGGGCCTGGGGCCAACGTCCTGACTTTC CATSRDRGPGANVLTF
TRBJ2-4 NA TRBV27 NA TGTGCCAGCAGTCAATCCCCCAAAAACATTCAGTACTTC CASSQSPKNIQYF
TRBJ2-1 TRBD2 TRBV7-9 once TGTGCCAGCAGCATTCTAGCGGGGGGCGGGTATGAGCAGTTCTTC CASSILAGGGYEQFF
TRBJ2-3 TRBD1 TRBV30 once TGTGCCTGGAGTTGGCCGGGACAGGGGACAGATACGCAGTATTTT CAWSWPGQGTDTQYF
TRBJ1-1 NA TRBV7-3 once TGTGCCAGCAGCTCACAGGGTTGGGGTGGCACTGAAGCTTTCTTT CASSSQGWGGTEAFF
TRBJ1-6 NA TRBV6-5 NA TGTGCCAGCAGTTACTCTGGAGCCCGCTATAATTCACCCCTCCACTTT CASSYSGARYNSPLHF
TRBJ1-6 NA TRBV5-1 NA TGCGCCAGCAGCTCCACAGGAAATAATTCACCCCTCCACTTT CASSSTGNNSPLHF
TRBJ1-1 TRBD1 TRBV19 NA TGTGCCAGTAGTCCAATTCCCGGGACAGGGTTGGATACTGAAGCTTTCTTT CASSPIPGTGLDTEAFF
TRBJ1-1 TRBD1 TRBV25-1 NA TGTGCCAGCAGTGGAGACTTGACAGGGGGCATCACTGAAGCTTTCTTT CASSGDLTGGITEAFF
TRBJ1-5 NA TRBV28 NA TGTGCCAGCAGTTTTAATGGTGGACAACATAGCAATCAGCCCCAGCATTTT CASSFNGGQHSNQPQHF
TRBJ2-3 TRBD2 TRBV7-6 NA TGTGCCAGCAGCTTAGCGGTGCCGGGACTAGCGGGGACTAGCACAGATACGCAGTATTTT CASSLAVPGLAGTSTDTQYF
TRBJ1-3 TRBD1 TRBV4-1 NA TGCGCCAGCAGCCAAGATGACAGGGAGGTTGGAAACACCATATATTTT CASSQDDREVGNTIYF
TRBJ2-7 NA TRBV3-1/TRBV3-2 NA TGTGCCAGCAGCCAAGAGGGCGGGACGTACGAGCAGTACTTC CASSQEGGTYEQYF
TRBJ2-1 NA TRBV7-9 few TGTGCCAGCAGCTTAGACGGGACTCGAAGCTACAATGAGCAGTTCTTC CASSLDGTRSYNEQFF
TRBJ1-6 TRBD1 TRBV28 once TGTGCCAGCAGTTCCCTGGGGCAGGGGGCGCTGGGTTCACCCCTCCACTTT CASSSLGQGALGSPLHF
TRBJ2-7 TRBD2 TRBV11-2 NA TGTGCCAGCAACTTAGGTGTTAGCGGGAGAAGGTCCTACGAGCAGTACTTC CASNLGVSGRRSYEQYF
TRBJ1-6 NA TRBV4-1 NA TGCGCCAGCAGCCGAAAAGGGGAAGTCTATAATTCACCCCTCCACTTT CASSRKGEVYNSPLHF
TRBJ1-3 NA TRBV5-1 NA TGCGCCAGCAGCGGGGACGGGGGTGTTGGAAACACCATATATTTT CASSGDGGVGNTIYF
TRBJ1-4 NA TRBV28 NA TGTGCCAGCAGTTTAGGGAGTATCAGGGGCCTTGAAAAACTGTTTTTT CASSLGSIRGLEKLFF
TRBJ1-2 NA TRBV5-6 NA TGTGCCAGCAGCCAATCCGGGACATACTATGGCTACACCTTC CASSQSGTYYGYTF
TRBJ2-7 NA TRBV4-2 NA TGTGCCAGCAGCCCGGGAGCAGGGACTTACGAGCAGTACTTC CASSPGAGTYEQYF
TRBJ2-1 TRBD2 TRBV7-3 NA TGTGCCAGCAGCCCCGGGACTAGCGGGATCTATGAGCAGTTCTTC CASSPGTSGIYEQFF
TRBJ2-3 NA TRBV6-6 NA TGTGCCAGCAGGATACAGGGGGGGAACACAGATACGCAGTATTTT CASRIQGGNTDTQYF
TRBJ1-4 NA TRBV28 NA TGTGCCAGCAGCCACGGAGGGGCAGGAATTAATGAAAAACTGTTTTTT CASSHGGAGINEKLFF
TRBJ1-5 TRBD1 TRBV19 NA TGTGCCAGTAGTATACGGGACAGCCGAAGGGCCCAGCATTTT CASSIRDSRRAQHF